These 17 T cell receptor beta chains came from one sample sequenced in a study of T cells in Graves' hyperthyroidism and ophthalmopathy. What was amplified from RNA transcripts were TCR beta CDR3 regions. With the HTBI primer set, the TCR CDR3 went through a first round of RT-PCR. Each CDR3 protein gets one entry after TCRdb re-called the multiplex PCR reads with MiXCR. The sample contains about 480,000 distinct CDR3 sequences, around 15% of which appear only once. The material sequenced was blood. The receptors come from a woman in her late teens or twenties with Graves' hyperthyroidism.

The chain links TRBV12-3 or TRBV12-4 to TRBJ1-1; TRBD1 is a possible D gene (6 bases). This CDR3 has 14 residues. The ends were cut back, 4 bases at V and 5 bases at J, with 14 bases in the middle. The CDR3 bases are TGTGCCAGCAGTTCTGCGGGGCAGGGGACTGAAGCTTTCTTT. It is translated as CASSSAGQGTEAFF.

This clonotype was seen ten or more times. The chain couples TRBV12-3 or TRBV12-4 to TRBJ2-5; 8 bases match TRBD2. The trim removed 3 bases at V and 2 bases at J, leaving 5 bases unmatched. The CDR3 covers 15 residues. The CDR3 nucleotides read TGTGCCAGCAGTTTTCTAGCGGGTCCACAAGAGACCCAGTACTTC. It is translated as CASSFLAGPQETQYF.

This clonotype was counted ten times or more. This chain connects TRBV2 to TRBJ2-1; tentatively, D is TRBD2 (6 bases). This CDR3 comprises 10 residues. V was trimmed by 8 bases and J by 9 bases, leaving 8 bases between them. CDR1 and CDR2 from the germline V gene are SNHLY and FYNNEI. The CDR3 bases are TGTGCCAGCCTGGGGGGTGAGCAGTTCTTC. This translates into CASLGGEQFF.

CDR3 nucleotide sequence: TGTGCCAGCAGCTCAGAGGTACCCATATATTTT. Residues: CASSSEVPIYF. V is TRBV7-9 and J is TRBJ1-3, with D hard to call. This CDR3 has 11 amino acids. The ends were cut back, 4 bases at V and 11 bases at J, with 9 bases in the middle. The V gene's germline CDR1 is SEHNR and CDR2 FQNEAQ (reference sequence).

This clonotype was observed at least ten times. The chain has TRBV2 and TRBJ2-7, with D tentatively TRBD2 (5 bases). The CDR3 has 14 amino acids. CDR1 is SNHLY, CDR2 FYNNEI, per germline. Trimming pared 3 bases from V and 0 bases from J, leaving 9 bases between. CDR3 residues: CASSEDSSSYEQYF. The CDR3 coding sequence is TGTGCCAGCAGTGAGGACTCTAGCTCCTACGAGCAGTACTTC.

The table lists this clonotype with many counts. This chain connects TRBV19 to TRBJ2-7; 9 bases fit TRBD1. The germline V gene has CDR1 LNHDA and CDR2 SQIVND (reference sequence). Losses at the gene ends were 5 bases for V and 1 base for J; bases not matched to a gene: 6. There are 15 residues in the CDR3. The CDR3 bases are TGTGCCAGTAGTGTAACAGGGGGCAAGTCCTACGAGCAGTACGTC. Protein product: CASSVTGGKSYEQYV.

In its sample, this clonotype was seen many times. The V gene is TRBV28, the J gene TRBJ2-1, with 8 bases fitting TRBD2. Trimming cost V 4 bases and J 6 bases; bases outside gene matches: 11. The CDR3 spans 16 residues. In germline, CDR1 is MDHEN, CDR2 SYDVKM. CDR3: CASSSPRTSWPNEQFF. The DNA of the CDR3 is TGTGCCAGCAGTTCCCCGAGGACTAGCTGGCCCAATGAGCAGTTCTTC.

The chain combines TRBV7-9 with TRBJ2-3; TRBD2 agrees at 8 bases. V shed 7 bases, J shed 2 bases, and the junction held 11 bases outside the gene matches. The CDR3 loop spans 16 amino acids. Germline V gene sequence: CDR1 SEHNR, CDR2 FQNEAQ (reference sequence). The chain's CDR3 is CASTVSGIRPTDTQYF. The CDR3 DNA reads TGTGCCAGCACCGTTAGCGGGATCAGACCCACAGATACGCAGTATTTT.

This clonotype appeared many times. The rearrangement joins TRBV20-1 to TRBJ2-3; D is unclear. The CDR3 sequence is 11 residues long. V was shortened by 2 bases and J by 9 bases, with 9 bases between the two germline ends. CDR1 is DFQATT, CDR2 SNEGSKA, per germline (reference sequence). The CDR3 here is CSARFGNTQYF. The CDR3 nucleotides are TGCAGTGCTAGATTTGGGAACACGCAGTATTTT.

The table lists this clonotype with many counts. This chain links TRBV14 with TRBJ1-1, with 8 bases fitting TRBD1. CDR1 is SGHDN, CDR2 FVKESK, per germline. The J segment lost 0 bases and the V segment lost 4 bases, leaving 4 bases of the junction unmatched. CDR3 size: 15 residues. The CDR3 loop is CASSPWTGLNTEAFF. The CDR3, as DNA: TGTGCCAGCAGCCCATGGACAGGGTTGAACACTGAAGCTTTCTTT.

This clonotype showed up many times. The V and J genes are TRBV5-1 and TRBJ1-1; D uncertain. The germline V gene encodes CDR1 SGHRS and CDR2 YFSETQ. The CDR3 sequence is 13 residues long. The V end lost 6 bases, the J end lost 5 bases, and 14 bases lay between the germline ends. CDR3 in DNA: TGCGCCAGCATGAGGGAGGCGGCAACTGAAGCTTTCTTT. The encoded protein is CASMREAATEAFF.

This clonotype was observed at least ten times. This chain uses TRBV12-3 or TRBV12-4 with TRBJ1-1; D might be TRBD1 (5 bases). The length of the CDR3 is 12 residues. V lost 1 base and J lost 11, with 11 bases in between. The CDR3 DNA is TGTGCCAGCAGTTTAGGTCCAGGGTGGGCTTTCTTT. This encodes CASSLGPGWAFF.

This clonotype was found many times. The J gene is TRBJ2-1, the V gene TRBV30; D not certain. The CDR3 is 12 residues long. The germline gives CDR1 GTSNPN, CDR2 SVGIG (reference sequence). Deletions cut 1 base from V and 11 bases from J, with 12 bases between. The CDR3 DNA reads TGTGCCTGGAGTGAGATTGGCGGAAAGCAGTTCTTC. It encodes CAWSEIGGKQFF.

This clonotype was seen at least ten times. The rearrangement uses TRBV25-1 and TRBJ1-3; the D gene is possibly TRBD1 (5 bases). Trimming left V 6 bases short and J 4 bases short, with 13 bases between. This CDR3 comprises 14 residues. Germline CDR1 and CDR2: MGHDK and SYGVNS. CDR3 amino acids: CASSRTGQGNTIYF. CDR3 DNA sequence: TGTGCCAGCAGCCGTACGGGGCAAGGAAACACCATATATTTT.

This clonotype was observed at least ten times. The rearrangement joins TRBV18 to TRBJ1-1; D is unresolved. V was pared by 5 bases and J by 1 base, with 8 bases between. The germline gives CDR1 KGHSH, CDR2 LQKENI. CDR3 length equals 13 residues. The CDR3 DNA is TGTGCCAGCTCAGGGTCGCGGAACACTGAAGCTTTCTTT. Protein product: CASSGSRNTEAFF. Combining the CDR3 with reference TRBV18 and TRBJ1-1 gives the whole variable domain NAGVMQNPRHLVRRRGQEARLRCSPMKGHSHVYWYRQLPEEGLKFMVYLQKENIIDESGMPKERFSAEFPKEGPSILRIQQVVRGDSAAYFCASSGSRNTEAFFGQGTRLTVV.

This clonotype was observed at least ten times. The chain links TRBV5-8 to TRBJ2-1, with TRBD2 identical over 7 bases. The CDR3 is made up of 17 amino acids. The V and J ends lost 3 bases and 4 bases, in that order; junction bases with no gene match: 13. Germline CDR1 reads SGHTS; CDR2 reads YDEGEE. DNA for the CDR3: TGTGCCAGCAGCTGGCTTTCTGGGCGGGAGTTGTACAATGAGCAGTTCTTC. This gives the protein CASSWLSGRELYNEQFF.

The chain links TRBV7-9 to TRBJ2-1; D perhaps matches TRBD1 (5 bases). Trimming shortened V by 3 bases and J by 2 bases, and 14 bases separated the two germline ends. Germline CDR1 is SEHNR and CDR2 is FQNEAQ (reference sequence). There are 16 residues in the CDR3. The CDR3 is CASSLLAGYAYNEQFF. CDR3 DNA sequence: TGTGCCAGCAGCTTGTTAGCAGGGTATGCCTACAATGAGCAGTTCTTC.